Listed below are T cell receptor beta chains from one sample, sequenced in a study of shared clonotypes between healthy human individuals. Some clones are missing from TCRdb's copy, which holds only in-frame ones; the method was immunoSEQ multiplex PCR. Seen here are approximately 1.9 million clones, about 94% observed once, and the top ten hold 1.5% to 2%. Input material: naive CD8+ T cells from PBMCs. Receptors originate from a man aged 18 to 35 in good health. Some clones in this sample may be carry-over from other donors' samples. The CDR3 runs from the conserved cysteine through the conserved F or W. Each record gives: V gene, D gene, J gene, CDR3 protein. A D gene is named only where the DNA matches it firmly.

V: TRBV5-4; D: TRBD2; J: TRBJ2-3; CDR3: CASSFRRESTDTQYF
V: TRBV6-4; D: TRBD1; J: TRBJ2-1; CDR3: CASSADRGWYNEQFF
V: TRBV4-2; D: NA; J: TRBJ1-5; CDR3: CASSQAINQPQHF
V: TRBV7-3; D: TRBD2; J: TRBJ2-1; CDR3: CASSPIAGGPYNEQFF
V: TRBV28; D: TRBD1; J: TRBJ2-3; CDR3: CAGWDRRTDTQYF
V: TRBV27; D: NA; J: TRBJ1-5; CDR3: CASSSDGNQPQHF
V: TRBV27; D: TRBD1; J: TRBJ2-1; CDR3: CASSSRQGSNEQFF
V: TRBV27; D: TRBD1; J: TRBJ1-5; CDR3: CASSLGPGTGSNQPQHF
V: TRBV7-9; D: NA; J: TRBJ2-7; CDR3: CASSLDPGAYEQYF
V: TRBV28; D: TRBD1; J: TRBJ2-3; CDR3: CASSSSYGTGAFTDTQYF
V: TRBV2; D: NA; J: TRBJ1-5; CDR3: CASSAPIGTQPQHF
V: TRBV27; D: TRBD1; J: TRBJ1-4; CDR3: CASSVRGLDEKLFF
V: TRBV18; D: TRBD2; J: TRBJ2-1; CDR3: CASSERTSAYNEQFF
V: TRBV2; D: NA; J: TRBJ2-7; CDR3: CASSDRAWDGAYEQYF
V: TRBV27; D: TRBD1; J: TRBJ2-7; CDR3: CASSPAIRTGGYEQYF
V: TRBV12-5; D: TRBD2; J: TRBJ2-1; CDR3: CASGLAMSSGRVYEQFF
V: TRBV7-3; D: TRBD2; J: TRBJ2-7; CDR3: CASSLSGGGEYEQYF
V: TRBV10-3; D: NA; J: TRBJ2-7; CDR3: CAINFKVTGTYEQYF
V: TRBV27; D: TRBD2; J: TRBJ2-3; CDR3: CASWTRSLADTQYF
V: TRBV25-1; D: TRBD1; J: TRBJ1-4; CDR3: CASSEYFATGGTNEKLFF
V: TRBV14; D: NA; J: TRBJ2-7; CDR3: CASSQDRGLGRHEQYF
V: TRBV27; D: TRBD1; J: TRBJ1-2; CDR3: CASSLRQGLVYGYTF
V: TRBV4-1; D: TRBD1; J: TRBJ2-1; CDR3: CASSQAGQGANEQFF
V: TRBV19; D: NA; J: TRBJ2-7; CDR3: CASSTRTRDEQYF
V: TRBV29-1; D: NA; J: TRBJ2-7; CDR3: CSVEGPEQYF
V: TRBV6-5; D: NA; J: TRBJ2-2; CDR3: CASKGDTLTGELFF
V: TRBV27; D: NA; J: TRBJ1-5; CDR3: CASSFRGGWPQHF
V: TRBV7-9; D: NA; J: TRBJ2-2; CDR3: CASSSTDLNTGELFF
V: TRBV19; D: TRBD1; J: TRBJ2-7; CDR3: CASSTRGTGYEQYF
V: TRBV6-1; D: TRBD1; J: TRBJ2-7; CDR3: CASNGDRGSYEQYF
V: TRBV5-5; D: TRBD1; J: TRBJ1-1; CDR3: CASRVFRTGPSEAFF
V: TRBV7-2; D: NA; J: TRBJ2-5; CDR3: CASSWDTRETQYF
V: TRBV11-2; D: TRBD1; J: TRBJ2-1; CDR3: CASSLGTGGSHEQFF
V: TRBV19; D: TRBD2; J: TRBJ2-5; CDR3: CASGLGTSDQETQYF
V: TRBV27; D: NA; J: TRBJ2-1; CDR3: CASSPRMNPYNEQFF
V: TRBV9; D: NA; J: TRBJ2-5; CDR3: CASSVAGNLQETQYF
V: TRBV11-2; D: NA; J: TRBJ2-2; CDR3: CASSQDPTGEYTGELFF
V: TRBV11-3; D: NA; J: TRBJ2-1; CDR3: CASSLRQVDEQFF
V: TRBV27; D: TRBD1; J: TRBJ2-3; CDR3: CASSLDIPQGNTQYF
V: TRBV5-4; D: TRBD1; J: TRBJ2-7; CDR3: CASSLRTGGQYEQYF
V: TRBV9; D: NA; J: TRBJ2-1; CDR3: CASSVFSRFTNSYNEQFF
V: TRBV4-1; D: TRBD2; J: TRBJ2-5; CDR3: CASRQLAGGLKTQYF
V: TRBV29-1; D: NA; J: TRBJ1-2; CDR3: CSVEDWTSDYGYTF
V: TRBV28; D: TRBD1; J: TRBJ2-3; CDR3: CASTDPAGTGGTDTQYF
V: TRBV27; D: NA; J: TRBJ2-1; CDR3: CASSLSTYNEQFF
V: TRBV28; D: NA; J: TRBJ2-2; CDR3: CASSLEGTWIGELFF
V: TRBV28; D: NA; J: TRBJ2-3; CDR3: CASSFLHSTDTQYF
V: TRBV5-8; D: NA; J: TRBJ2-7; CDR3: CASNWGGLDEQYF
V: TRBV5-1; D: NA; J: TRBJ2-7; CDR3: CASSLGINSYEQYF
V: TRBV7-9; D: TRBD2; J: TRBJ2-5; CDR3: CASRPASGSSETQYF
V: TRBV19; D: NA; J: TRBJ1-1; CDR3: CASRWVGTNTEAFF